A single sample is the source of the 5 T cell receptor beta chains below, sequenced in a study of cytomegalovirus exposure and HLA in healthy donors. PCR used 60 Vbeta primers and 13 Jbeta primers. Here immunoSEQ multiplex PCR was the method, and the copy in TCRdb shows in-frame clones only, minus some. The profile shows about 140,000 clones, around four fifths of them singletons. Sequenced: PBMCs. The receptors shown here come from a male donor in good health and CMV-seropositive.

This clone came up a few times. The gene calls are TRBV2 and TRBJ2-7; 11 nucleotides agree with TRBD1. J lost 5 bases, V lost 7 bases, and 4 bases had no gene match. The CDR3 contains 13 residues. Germline V gene sequence: CDR1 SNHLY, CDR2 FYNNEI. CDR3 amino acids: CASTGTGGDEQYF. In nucleotides, the CDR3 is TGTGCCAGCACCGGGACAGGGGGAGACGAGCAGTACTTC.

The V call is TRBV7-8, the J call TRBJ2-7; 10 bases match TRBD1. The junction had 5 bases not matched to a gene; V was cut back by 5 bases and J by 4 bases. Germline assignment: CDR1 SGHVS and CDR2 FQNEAQ. The CDR3 loop spans 14 amino acids. Here the CDR3 reads CASSLPGQGYEQYF. In DNA form, the CDR3 reads TGTGCCAGCAGCCTTCCGGGACAGGGGTACGAGCAGTACTTC. The entire variable domain, with the rest obtained from reference TRBV7-8 and TRBJ2-7, is as follows: GAGVSQSPRYKVAKRGQDVALRCDPISGHVSLFWYQQALGQGPEFLTYFQNEAQLDKSGLPSDRFFAERPEGSVSTLKIQRTQQEDSAVYLCASSLPGQGYEQYFGPGTRLTVT.

The chain recombines TRBV7-3 with TRBJ1-1; D is possibly TRBD1 (5 bases). The CDR3 is 13 amino acids. Germline lookup yields CDR1 SGHTA and CDR2 FQGTGA. V was pared by 5 bases and J by 3 bases, with 10 bases between. CDR3 in amino acids: CASSTGPDTEAFF. DNA of the CDR3: TGTGCCAGCAGCACAGGCCCTGACACTGAAGCTTTCTTT.

This clone appeared a few times. The chain is built from TRBV21-1 and TRBJ1-3. TRBV21-1 has pseudogene status. CDR3 length equals 16 residues. In DNA form, the CDR3 reads TGTGCCAGCAGCAAATCCTCCGGTTGTTCTGGAAACACCATATATTTT. It yields the protein CASSKSSGCSGNTIYF.

Comments on this clone: One end of the junction is discordant with germline, which a read error may explain. This chain connects TRBV7-9 to TRBJ1-4; D is possibly TRBD1 (6 bases). CDR1 is SEHNR and CDR2 is FQNEAQ in the germline V gene (reference sequence). This CDR3 has 16 residues. CDR3 bases: TGTTCCAGCAGCCGGGGGGAGGACAGCTCGAATGAAAAACTGTTTTTT. It yields the protein CSSSRGEDSSNEKLFF.